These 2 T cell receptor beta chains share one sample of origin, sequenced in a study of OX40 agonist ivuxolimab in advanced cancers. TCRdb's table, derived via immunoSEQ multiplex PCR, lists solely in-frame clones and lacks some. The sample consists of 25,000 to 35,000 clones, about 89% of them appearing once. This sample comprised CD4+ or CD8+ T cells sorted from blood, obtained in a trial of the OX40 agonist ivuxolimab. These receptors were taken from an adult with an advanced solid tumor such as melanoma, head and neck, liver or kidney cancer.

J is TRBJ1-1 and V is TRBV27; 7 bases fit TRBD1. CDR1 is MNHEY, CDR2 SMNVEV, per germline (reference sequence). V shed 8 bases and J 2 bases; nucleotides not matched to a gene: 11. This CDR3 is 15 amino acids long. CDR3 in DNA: TGTGCCAGCGGGGCCAGGGGGAGCTCAAACACTGAAGCTTTCTTT. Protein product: CASGARGSSNTEAFF.

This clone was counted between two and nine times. CDR3 sequence reads: CASRLQGDYNSPLHF. The CDR3 DNA follows: TGTGCCAGCAGATTGCAGGGGGACTATAATTCACCCCTCCACTTT. The V gene is TRBV7-6, the J gene TRBJ1-6, with 7 bases fitting TRBD1. J lost 3 bases, V lost 6 bases, and 5 bases had no gene match. The CDR3 contains 15 residues. Germline V gene data show CDR1 as SGHVS and CDR2 as FNYEAQ.